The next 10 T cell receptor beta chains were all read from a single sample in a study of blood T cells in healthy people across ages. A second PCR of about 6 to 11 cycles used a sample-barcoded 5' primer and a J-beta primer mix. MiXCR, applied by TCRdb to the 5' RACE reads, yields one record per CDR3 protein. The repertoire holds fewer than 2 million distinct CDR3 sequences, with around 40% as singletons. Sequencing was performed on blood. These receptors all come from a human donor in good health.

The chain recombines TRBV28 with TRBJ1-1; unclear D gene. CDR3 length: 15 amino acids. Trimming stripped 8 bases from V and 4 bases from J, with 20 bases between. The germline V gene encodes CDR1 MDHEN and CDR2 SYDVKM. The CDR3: CASSEQESLGTEAFF. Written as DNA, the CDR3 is TGTGCCAGCTCTGAACAAGAATCGCTGGGCACTGAAGCTTTCTTT.

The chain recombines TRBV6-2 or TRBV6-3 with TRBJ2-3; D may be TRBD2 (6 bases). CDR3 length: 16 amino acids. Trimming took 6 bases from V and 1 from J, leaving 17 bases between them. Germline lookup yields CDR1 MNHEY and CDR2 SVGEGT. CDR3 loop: CASRLSGGTRTDTQYF. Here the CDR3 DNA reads TGTGCCAGCAGACTCTCCGGCGGGACGCGCACAGATACGCAGTATTTT.

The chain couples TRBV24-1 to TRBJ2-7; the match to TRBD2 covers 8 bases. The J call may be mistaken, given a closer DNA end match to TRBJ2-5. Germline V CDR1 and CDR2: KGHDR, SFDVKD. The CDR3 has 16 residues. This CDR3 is CATSDLGTGGKETQYF. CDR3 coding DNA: TGTGCCACCAGTGATTTAGGCACGGGAGGGAAAGAGACCCAGTACTTC.

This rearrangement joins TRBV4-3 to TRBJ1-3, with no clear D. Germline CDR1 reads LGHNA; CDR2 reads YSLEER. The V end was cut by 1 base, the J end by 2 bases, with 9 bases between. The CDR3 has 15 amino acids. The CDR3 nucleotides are TGCGCCAGCAGCCAAGGAAAGGGTACTGGAAACACCATATATTTT. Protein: CASSQGKGTGNTIYF.

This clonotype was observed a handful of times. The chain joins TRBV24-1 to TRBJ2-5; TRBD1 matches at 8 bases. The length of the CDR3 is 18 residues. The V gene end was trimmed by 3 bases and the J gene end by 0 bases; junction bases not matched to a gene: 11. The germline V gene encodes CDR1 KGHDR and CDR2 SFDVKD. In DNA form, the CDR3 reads TGTGCCACCAGTGATCCGGCGTACAGGGGGAGAGACCAAGAGACCCAGTACTTC. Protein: CATSDPAYRGRDQETQYF.

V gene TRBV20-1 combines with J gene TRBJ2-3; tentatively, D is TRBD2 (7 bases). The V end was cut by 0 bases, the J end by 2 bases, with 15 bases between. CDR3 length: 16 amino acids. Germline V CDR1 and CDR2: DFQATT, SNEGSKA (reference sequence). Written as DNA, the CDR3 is TGCAGTGCTAGAGATTTTCGGGGGGCGTACACAGATACGCAGTATTTT. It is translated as CSARDFRGAYTDTQYF.

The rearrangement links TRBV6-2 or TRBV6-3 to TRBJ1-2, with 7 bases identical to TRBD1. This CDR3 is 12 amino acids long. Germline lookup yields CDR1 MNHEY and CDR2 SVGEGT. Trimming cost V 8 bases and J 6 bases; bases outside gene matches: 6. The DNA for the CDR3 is TGTGCCAGCGCGACAGGGAGGAATGGCTACACCTTC. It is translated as CASATGRNGYTF.

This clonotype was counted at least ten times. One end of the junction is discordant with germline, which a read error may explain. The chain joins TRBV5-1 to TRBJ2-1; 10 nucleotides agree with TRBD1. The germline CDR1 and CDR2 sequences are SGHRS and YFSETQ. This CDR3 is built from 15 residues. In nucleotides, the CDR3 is TGTGCCAGCAGTCCGGGACAGGGGCCCTACAATGAGCAGTTCTTC. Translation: CASSPGQGPYNEQFF.

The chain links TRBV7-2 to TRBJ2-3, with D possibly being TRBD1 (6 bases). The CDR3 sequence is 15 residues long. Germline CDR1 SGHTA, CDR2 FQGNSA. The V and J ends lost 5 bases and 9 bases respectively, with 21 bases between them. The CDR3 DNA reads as TGTGCCAGCAGCCGTGACGTGACCGCTAGGGGGACGCAGTATTTT. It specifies CASSRDVTARGTQYF.

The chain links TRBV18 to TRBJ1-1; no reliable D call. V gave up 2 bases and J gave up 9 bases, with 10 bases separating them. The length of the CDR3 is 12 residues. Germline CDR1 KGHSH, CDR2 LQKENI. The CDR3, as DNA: TGTGCCAGCTCACCAGAGGCGGACCAAGCTTTCTTT. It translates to CASSPEADQAFF. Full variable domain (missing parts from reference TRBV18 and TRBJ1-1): NAGVMQNPRHLVRRRGQEARLRCSPMKGHSHVYWYRQLPEEGLKFMVYLQKENIIDESGMPKERFSAEFPKEGPSILRIQQVVRGDSAAYFCASSPEADQAFFGQGTRLTVV.